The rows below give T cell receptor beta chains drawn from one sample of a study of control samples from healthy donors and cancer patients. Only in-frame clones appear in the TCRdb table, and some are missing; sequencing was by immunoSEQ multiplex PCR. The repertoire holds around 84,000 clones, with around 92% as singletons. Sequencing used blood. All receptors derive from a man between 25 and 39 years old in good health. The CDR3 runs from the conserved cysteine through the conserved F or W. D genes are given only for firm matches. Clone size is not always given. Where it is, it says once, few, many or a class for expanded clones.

CDR3: CASSADRYSSNTEAFF
DNA: TGTGCCAGCAGTGCCGACCGTTACAGTAGTAACACTGAAGCTTTCTTT
D: .
V: TRBV6-1
size: .
length: 16
J: TRBJ1-1

CDR3: CASSAGNSPLHF
DNA: TGTGCCAGCTCGGCCGGCAATTCACCCCTCCACTTT
D: .
V: TRBV18
size: few
length: 12
J: TRBJ1-6

CDR3: CASSDSRNTGELFF
DNA: TGTGCCAGCAGTGACAGTCGGAACACCGGGGAGCTGTTTTTT
D: .
V: TRBV2
size: .
length: 14
J: TRBJ2-2

CDR3: CASSLMGAGSDTEAFF
DNA: TGTGCCAGCAGTTTAATGGGGGCAGGGTCTGACACTGAAGCTTTCTTT
D: .
V: TRBV28
size: few
length: 16
J: TRBJ1-1

CDR3: CASSFRETQYF
DNA: TGTGCCAGCAGTTTTAGAGAGACCCAGTACTTC
D: .
V: TRBV28
size: .
length: 11
J: TRBJ2-5

CDR3: CASSYYTGNGYTF
DNA: TGTGCCAGCAGTTATTACACGGGAAATGGCTACACCTTC
D: .
V: TRBV6-5
size: .
length: 13
J: TRBJ1-2

CDR3: CASSKGGWEQYF
DNA: TGTGCCAGCAGCAAAGGGGGGTGGGAGCAGTACTTC
D: .
V: TRBV21-1
size: .
length: 12
J: TRBJ2-7

CDR3: CASSRGRGSPRDEQFF
DNA: TGTGCCAGCAGCCGAGGACGTGGGTCCCCTCGGGATGAGCAGTTCTTC
D: .
V: TRBV7-9
size: .
length: 16
J: TRBJ2-1

CDR3: CASSPFGTGTPGELFF
DNA: TGTGCCAGCAGCCCCTTCGGGACAGGGACGCCCGGGGAGCTGTTTTTT
D: TRBD1
V: TRBV6-6
size: few
length: 16
J: TRBJ2-2

CDR3: CASSLFRPLRDRGYEQYF
DNA: TGTGCCAGCAGTTTATTCCGCCCACTCCGGGACAGGGGCTACGAGCAGTACTTC
D: TRBD1
V: TRBV28
size: .
length: 18
J: TRBJ2-7

CDR3: CASSLAQGRISYGYTF
DNA: TGTGCCAGCAGCTTAGCGCAAGGCAGAATTAGCTATGGCTACACCTTC
D: .
V: TRBV7-6
size: once
length: 16
J: TRBJ1-2

CDR3: CASSQFQGSYEQYF
DNA: TGTGCCAGCAGCCAATTCCAGGGTTCCTACGAGCAGTACTTC
D: .
V: TRBV14
size: .
length: 14
J: TRBJ2-7

CDR3: CASSRLQGDYTEAFF
DNA: TGTGCCAGCAGCCGATTACAGGGGGATTACACTGAAGCTTTCTTT
D: TRBD1
V: TRBV7-6
size: once
length: 15
J: TRBJ1-1

CDR3: CASSTGQGSVTNEKLFF
DNA: TGTGCCAGCAGCACTGGACAGGGATCCGTAACTAATGAAAAACTGTTTTTT
D: TRBD1
V: TRBV7-8
size: .
length: 17
J: TRBJ1-4

CDR3: CAISDRGDRGLNSAYEQYF
DNA: TGTGCCATCAGTGATAGGGGGGACAGGGGGCTAAATTCCGCCTACGAGCAGTACTTC
D: TRBD1
V: TRBV10-3
size: .
length: 19
J: TRBJ2-7

CDR3: CASSYSNRGNTEAFF
DNA: TGTGCCAGCAGTTACTCGAACAGAGGGAACACTGAAGCTTTCTTT
D: .
V: TRBV6-5
size: .
length: 15
J: TRBJ1-1

CDR3: CASSQDLVPGAGGYGYTF
DNA: TGTGCCAGCAGCCAAGATTTGGTCCCGGGGGCCGGCGGGTATGGCTACACCTTC
D: .
V: TRBV4-2
size: .
length: 18
J: TRBJ1-2

CDR3: CASRSRGWYEQYF
DNA: TGTGCCAGCAGGTCCAGGGGGTGGTACGAGCAGTACTTC
D: TRBD1
V: TRBV2
size: .
length: 13
J: TRBJ2-7

CDR3: CSAGRGGEAFF
DNA: TGCAGTGCTGGTCGGGGGGGTGAAGCTTTCTTT
D: .
V: TRBV20-1
size: .
length: 11
J: TRBJ1-1

CDR3: CASSEASWVRGYTF
DNA: TGTGCCAGCAGTGAAGCGTCGTGGGTTCGAGGCTACACCTTC
D: .
V: TRBV6-1
size: .
length: 14
J: TRBJ1-2

CDR3: CASSYATPPEQYF
DNA: TGTGCCAGCAGTTACGCCACTCCACCCGAGCAGTACTTC
D: .
V: TRBV6-2/TRBV6-3
size: .
length: 13
J: TRBJ2-7

CDR3: CASSSAPASYEQYF
DNA: TGCGCCAGCAGCTCTGCTCCGGCCTCCTACGAGCAGTACTTC
D: .
V: TRBV5-1
size: .
length: 14
J: TRBJ2-7

CDR3: CASSEVQGANTEAFF
DNA: TGTGCCAGCAGTGAAGTCCAGGGAGCGAACACTGAAGCTTTCTTT
D: .
V: TRBV2
size: .
length: 15
J: TRBJ1-1

CDR3: CASSSLGLLAGGHEQFF
DNA: TGCGCCAGCAGCTCCCTTGGGTTATTAGCGGGGGGGCATGAGCAGTTCTTC
D: TRBD2
V: TRBV5-1
size: few
length: 17
J: TRBJ2-1

CDR3: CASSIASRGGMKKLFF
DNA: TGTGCCAGTAGTATAGCCTCCAGGGGTGGGATGAAAAAACTGTTTTTT
D: .
V: TRBV19
size: .
length: 16
J: TRBJ1-4

CDR3: CASSKGRAAGNTIYF
DNA: TGTGCCAGCAGCAAAGGGAGGGCGGCTGGAAACACCATATATTTT
D: .
V: TRBV21-1
size: .
length: 15
J: TRBJ1-3

CDR3: CASSPRAPTGAFF
DNA: TGTGCCAGCAGTCCCCGAGCACCCACTGGAGCTTTCTTT
D: .
V: TRBV6-2/TRBV6-3
size: .
length: 13
J: TRBJ1-1

CDR3: CASRNYRGQAFF
DNA: TGTGCCAGCAGAAACTACAGGGGGCAGGCTTTCTTT
D: TRBD1
V: TRBV12-3/TRBV12-4
size: once
length: 12
J: TRBJ1-1

CDR3: CASSPGTGYMNTEAFF
DNA: TGTGCCAGCAGTCCTGGGACAGGCTATATGAACACTGAAGCTTTCTTT
D: TRBD1
V: TRBV28
size: .
length: 16
J: TRBJ1-1

CDR3: CASSLAQGTTETQYF
DNA: TGCGCCAGCAGCTTGGCCCAGGGGACGACAGAGACCCAGTACTTC
D: .
V: TRBV5-1
size: .
length: 15
J: TRBJ2-5

CDR3: CASSIWGANYGYTF
DNA: TGTGCCAGTAGTATCTGGGGCGCTAACTATGGCTACACCTTC
D: .
V: TRBV19
size: once
length: 14
J: TRBJ1-2

CDR3: CATQKGGGSTDTQYF
DNA: TGTGCCACTCAGAAAGGAGGGGGAAGTACAGATACGCAGTATTTT
D: .
V: TRBV30
size: .
length: 15
J: TRBJ2-3

CDR3: CASSLTRGVNEQFF
DNA: TGTGCCAGCAGCTTAACGCGGGGGGTCAATGAGCAGTTCTTC
D: TRBD2
V: TRBV7-9
size: few
length: 14
J: TRBJ2-1

CDR3: CASSERDSRGKNTEAFF
DNA: TGTGCCAGCAGTGAAAGGGATTCAAGAGGTAAAAACACTGAAGCTTTCTTT
D: .
V: TRBV25-1
size: .
length: 17
J: TRBJ1-1

CDR3: CSATTSGEQFF
DNA: TGCAGTGCTACCACTAGCGGTGAGCAGTTCTTC
D: TRBD2
V: TRBV20-1
size: .
length: 11
J: TRBJ2-1

CDR3: CASSTRGGGELNYGYTF
DNA: TGCGCCAGCAGCACTAGAGGAGGAGGAGAACTTAACTATGGCTACACCTTC
D: .
V: TRBV5-1
size: .
length: 17
J: TRBJ1-2

CDR3: CASSSRQGPSYEQYF
DNA: TGTGCCAGCAGCTCCCGACAGGGACCCTCCTACGAGCAGTACTTC
D: TRBD1
V: TRBV13
size: .
length: 15
J: TRBJ2-7

CDR3: CAAAADFADTIYF
DNA: TGTGCCGCCGCCGCAGACTTTGCGGACACCATATATTTT
D: .
V: TRBV6-5
size: .
length: 13
J: TRBJ1-3

CDR3: CASAMSGRSTQYF
DNA: TGTGCCAGCGCAATGTCAGGGAGGAGTACGCAGTATTTT
D: .
V: TRBV3-1/TRBV3-2
size: .
length: 13
J: TRBJ2-3

CDR3: CASSLKGSYRGPNEKLFF
DNA: TGTGCCAGCAGCTTAAAGGGGTCCTACAGGGGCCCTAATGAAAAACTGTTTTTT
D: TRBD1
V: TRBV11-3
size: .
length: 18
J: TRBJ1-4

CDR3: CASSLAGPMNTEAFF
DNA: TGTGCCAGCAGCTTAGCGGGGCCCATGAACACTGAAGCTTTCTTT
D: .
V: TRBV7-9
size: .
length: 15
J: TRBJ1-1

CDR3: CAISEPSRDGYTF
DNA: TGTGCCATCAGTGAACCGTCGAGGGATGGCTACACCTTC
D: .
V: TRBV10-3
size: few
length: 13
J: TRBJ1-2

CDR3: CASSRSLQGAYEQYF
DNA: TGCGCCAGCAGCCGAAGTCTACAGGGGGCGTACGAGCAGTACTTC
D: TRBD1
V: TRBV4-1
size: .
length: 15
J: TRBJ2-7

CDR3: CASSFLLAGGRTGELFF
DNA: TGTGCCAGCAGTTTTCTGCTAGCGGGGGGCAGAACCGGGGAGCTGTTTTTT
D: TRBD2
V: TRBV27
size: .
length: 17
J: TRBJ2-2

CDR3: CASTRTRSNYGYTF
DNA: TGTGCCAGCACTCGGACGAGATCTAACTATGGCTACACCTTC
D: .
V: TRBV6-5
size: .
length: 14
J: TRBJ1-2

CDR3: CASSDRVGNSYEQYF
DNA: TGTGCCAGCAGCGACCGGGTCGGGAACTCCTACGAGCAGTACTTC
D: .
V: TRBV7-2
size: .
length: 15
J: TRBJ2-7

CDR3: CASSRGTVSQMNTEAFF
DNA: TGTGCCAGCTCACGGGGTACCGTATCACAGATGAACACTGAAGCTTTCTTT
D: .
V: TRBV18
size: .
length: 17
J: TRBJ1-1

CDR3: CASSRDSQETQYF
DNA: TGCGCCAGCAGCCGGGACTCTCAAGAGACCCAGTACTTC
D: .
V: TRBV5-1
size: .
length: 13
J: TRBJ2-5

CDR3: CASIRASLGGNTIYF
DNA: TGTGCCAGCATAAGGGCGAGTTTAGGTGGAAACACCATATATTTT
D: .
V: TRBV28
size: .
length: 15
J: TRBJ1-3

CDR3: CASRTGGIYNSPLHF
DNA: TGTGCCAGCAGGACGGGGGGGATTTATAATTCACCCCTCCACTTT
D: .
V: TRBV25-1
size: few
length: 15
J: TRBJ1-6

CDR3: CASSDRAGDTQYF
DNA: TGTGCCAGCTCGGACAGGGCGGGGGATACGCAGTATTTT
D: TRBD1
V: TRBV3-1/TRBV3-2
size: once
length: 13
J: TRBJ2-3

CDR3: CASSRGGRTDTQYF
DNA: TGTGCCAGCAGTAGGGGAGGGCGCACAGATACGCAGTATTTT
D: TRBD2
V: TRBV6-4
size: .
length: 14
J: TRBJ2-3

CDR3: CASSVGSGVTEAFF
DNA: TGTGCCAGCAGCGTAGGTTCGGGGGTCACTGAAGCTTTCTTT
D: .
V: TRBV9
size: .
length: 14
J: TRBJ1-1